Following are 9 T cell receptor beta chains from one sample sequenced in a study of blood T cell repertoires in COVID-19 (TCRdb year 2020). Library prep was done by the immunoSEQ multiplex PCR assay. What TCRdb holds here is the immuneACCESS table cut down to in-frame rearrangements. Part of the clones is not present; checked against another copy, under half of the missing clones reflect an unresolved V gene, and the others are unexplained. The sample data list 80,000 to 100,000 clones, and around nine tenths of these were observed just once. The biggest ten clones account for 1.5% to 2% of the sample. Sequences were obtained from peripheral blood. These receptors all stem from a man in his 60s with acute or convalescent COVID-19.

The CDR3: CASTAGTSGYNEQFF. CDR3 bases: TGTGCCAGCACCGCCGGGACTAGCGGATACAATGAGCAGTTCTTC. J is TRBJ2-1 and V is TRBV5-8, with 11 bases matching TRBD2. Losses at the gene ends were 6 bases for V and 4 bases for J; bases not matched to a gene: 6. From germline, CDR1 is SGHTS and CDR2 YDEGEE. CDR3 size: 15 residues.

V usage is TRBV12-3 or TRBV12-4 and J usage is TRBJ1-4; no definite D call. The CDR3 is 13 amino acids. Deletions cut 2 bases from V and 8 bases from J, with 9 bases between. The CDR3 protein is CASSLWGAEKLFF. The CDR3 nucleotides are TGTGCCAGCAGTTTATGGGGAGCGGAAAAACTGTTTTTT.

The chain couples TRBV6-4 to TRBJ1-2; no clear D gene. CDR1 is MRHNA, CDR2 SNTAGT, per germline. CDR3 length: 11 amino acids. Deletions cut 6 bases from V and 8 bases from J, with 10 bases between. Here the CDR3 DNA reads TGTGCCAGCAGCGACGGCTGGGGCTACACCTTC. Protein product: CASSDGWGYTF.

V and J are TRBV7-9 and TRBJ1-4, with TRBD1 identical over 8 bases. V was clipped by 5 bases and J by 8 bases; unmatched bases: 13. The CDR3 totals 16 residues. Germline CDR1 is SEHNR and CDR2 is FQNEAQ (reference sequence). This CDR3 reads CASSPLRAGGAEKLFF. DNA of the CDR3: TGTGCCAGCAGCCCCCTCCGTGCAGGGGGCGCAGAAAAACTGTTTTTT.

V and J are TRBV12-5 and TRBJ1-5, with D tentatively TRBD1 (6 bases). Germline CDR1 reads LGHNT; CDR2 reads FRNRAP. CDR3 length equals 11 residues. Trimming cost V 5 bases and J 12 bases, with 11 bases left between them. The CDR3 DNA reads TGTGCTAGTGGTGGGGGCGAGGACCAGCATTTT. This encodes CASGGGEDQHF.

This clone was detected a few times. The gene calls are TRBV7-9 and TRBJ2-3; D unresolved. The CDR3 is 16 amino acids. CDR1 SEHNR and CDR2 FQNEAQ come from the germline V gene (reference sequence). V lost 0 bases and J lost 2, with 12 bases in between. The CDR3 region has the DNA TGTGCCAGCAGCTTAGCTGGAGCAAATCCCACAGATACGCAGTATTTT. Its translation: CASSLAGANPTDTQYF.

J is TRBJ2-4 and V is TRBV15; 8 bases are a match to TRBD2. Germline V lookup: CDR1 LNHNV, CDR2 YYDKDF (reference sequence). The CDR3 is made up of 16 amino acids. V lost 6 bases, J lost 5 bases, and 12 bases stayed unmatched. The CDR3 loop reads CATRHISGGEENIQYF. The CDR3 coding sequence is TGTGCCACCAGACATATCAGCGGGGGCGAAGAAAACATTCAGTACTTC.

The chain uses TRBV5-1 and TRBJ2-1; 8 positions agree with TRBD1. The CDR3 loop spans 17 amino acids. Germline CDR1 SGHRS, CDR2 YFSETQ. V shed 0 bases, J shed 4 bases, and the junction held 9 bases outside the gene matches. CDR3 sequence reads: CASSLGTDRAPYNEQFF. CDR3 DNA: TGCGCCAGCAGCTTGGGGACGGACAGGGCCCCTTACAATGAGCAGTTCTTC.

About this clone: In the same sample, other DNA sequences code for this CDR3. The V gene is TRBV5-1, the J gene TRBJ1-5; 7 bases map to TRBD1. Losses at the gene ends were 4 bases for V and 0 bases for J; bases not matched to a gene: 4. The CDR3 totals 15 residues. Germline V gene lookup returns CDR1 SGHRS and CDR2 YFSETQ. As DNA, the CDR3 is TGCGCCAGCAGCCCGGGACAGTATAGCAATCAGCCCCAGCATTTT. Residues: CASSPGQYSNQPQHF. The whole variable domain, remainder taken from reference TRBV5-1 and TRBJ1-5, is KAGVTQTPRYLIKTRGQQVTLSCSPISGHRSVSWYQQTPGQGLQFLFEYFSETQRNKGNFPGRFSGRQFSNSRSEMNVSTLELGDSALYLCASSPGQYSNQPQHFGDGTRLSIL.